This is a list of T cell receptor beta chains from one sample in a study of blood T cell repertoires in COVID-19. Clones were sequenced by immunoSEQ multiplex PCR, and TCRdb holds only the in-frame ones, with some missing. This table has some 270,000 clones, around 86% appearing once. The sequenced material came from PBMCs or T cells enriched from blood (not recorded which). The receptors were gathered from a woman in her thirties or forties who had recovered from COVID-19. Each CDR3 is given with its conserved first and last residue. D genes are given only for firm matches. Clone size is stated in some rows and not others, as once, few, many or a class when expanded.

j_call v_call clone_size d_call cdr3_aa cdr3_nt
TRBJ2-1 TRBV2 . . CASRNPSSYNEQFF TGTGCCAGCAGGAACCCTTCCAGCTACAATGAGCAGTTCTTC
TRBJ2-1 TRBV27 . TRBD1 CASSQQGSRVQEQFF TGTGCCAGCAGTCAACAGGGGAGTAGGGTCCAGGAGCAGTTCTTC
TRBJ1-2 TRBV21-1 . . CASSSPRTGGRGYTF TGTGCCAGCAGCAGCCCTCGGACAGGGGGCCGGGGCTACACCTTC
TRBJ2-3 TRBV30 . TRBD2 CAWRLAGAPDTQYF TGTGCCTGGCGGCTAGCGGGAGCCCCAGATACGCAGTATTTT
TRBJ2-7 TRBV7-2 few . CASSSLPGTTYEQYF TGTGCCAGCAGCTCCCTTCCCGGGACAACCTACGAGCAGTACTTC
TRBJ2-5 TRBV9 . TRBD2 CASSRGLAGGLQETQYF TGTGCCAGCAGCAGGGGACTAGCGGGGGGATTACAAGAGACCCAGTACTTC
TRBJ1-1 TRBV15 . . CATSRDPRTEAFF TGTGCCACCAGCAGAGATCCTCGCACTGAAGCTTTCTTT
TRBJ1-2 TRBV4-1 . . CASSPRANYGYTF TGCGCCAGCAGCCCCAGGGCTAACTATGGCTACACCTTC
TRBJ1-2 TRBV15 . . CATSRANNPRLAGYGYTF TGTGCCACCAGCAGAGCGAACAATCCCCGACTGGCTGGCTATGGCTACACCTTC
TRBJ2-3 TRBV7-3 . TRBD2 CASSLTSGGGTDTQYF TGTGCCAGCAGCTTGACTAGCGGAGGGGGCACAGATACGCAGTATTTT
TRBJ1-3 TRBV3-1/TRBV3-2 once . CASSQDRTEGSVFPSGNTIYF TGTGCCAGCAGCCAAGATCGGACAGAGGGGTCCGTGTTTCCCTCTGGAAACACCATATATTTT
TRBJ1-2 TRBV7-6 . . CASSLDTGLSYGYTF TGTGCCAGCAGCTTAGATACCGGGTTGTCCTATGGCTACACCTTC
TRBJ1-2 TRBV4-2 . . CASSPGLEKGGYTF TGTGCCAGCAGCCCGGGACTGGAGAAGGGCGGCTACACCTTC
TRBJ1-3 TRBV19 . . CASSTHWANSGNTIYF TGTGCCAGTAGTACCCATTGGGCCAACTCTGGAAACACCATATATTTT
TRBJ2-5 TRBV18 . . CASSLQGDQETQYF TGTGCCAGCTCACTACAGGGAGACCAAGAGACCCAGTACTTC
TRBJ2-2 TRBV30 . . CAWSGRATGELFF TGTGCCTGGAGTGGGCGGGCGACCGGGGAGCTGTTTTTT
TRBJ2-7 TRBV6-1 . . CASSEWGRAPYEQYF TGTGCCAGCAGTGAATGGGGCAGGGCGCCCTACGAGCAGTACTTC
TRBJ2-1 TRBV7-3 . . CASSPASGEPFF TGTGCCAGCAGCCCTGCGTCCGGGGAACCGTTCTTC
TRBJ2-7 TRBV5-5 . . CASSSQGYEQYF TGTGCCAGCAGCTCACAGGGCTACGAGCAGTACTTC
TRBJ1-2 TRBV6-5 . TRBD1 CASRNRGHGYTF TGTGCCAGCAGAAACAGGGGCCATGGCTACACCTTC
TRBJ1-2 TRBV19 . . CASTPGQHYGYTF TGTGCCAGTACCCCTGGACAGCACTATGGCTACACCTTC
TRBJ2-7 TRBV7-3 . TRBD2 CASSRGLASEQYF TGTGCCAGCAGCCGCGGACTAGCGAGCGAGCAGTACTTC
TRBJ2-7 TRBV6-4 . TRBD2 CASSSLAGSSYEQYF TGTGCCAGCAGTTCCCTAGCGGGGAGCTCCTACGAGCAGTACTTC
TRBJ1-3 TRBV28 . . CASGRDTIYF TGTGCCAGCGGGAGAGACACCATATATTTT
TRBJ2-2 TRBV29-1 . TRBD2 CSGRLAGAAPGELFF TGCAGCGGACGCTTAGCGGGAGCGGCCCCCGGGGAGCTGTTTTTT
TRBJ1-6 TRBV19 . TRBD1 CASSVLVPGQGSPLHF TGTGCCAGTAGTGTCCTAGTCCCGGGACAGGGTTCACCCCTCCACTTT
TRBJ1-1 TRBV29-1 . . CSAGHLNTEAFF TGCAGCGCCGGACACCTGAACACTGAAGCTTTCTTT
TRBJ2-1 TRBV19 . . CASSFRDKDNEQFF TGTGCCAGTAGTTTCCGGGACAAAGACAATGAGCAGTTCTTC
TRBJ2-7 TRBV9 . TRBD2 CASSVSGRDYEQYF TGTGCCAGCAGCGTTAGCGGGAGAGACTACGAGCAGTACTTC
TRBJ1-4 TRBV18 few . CASSPRDRGLGKLFF TGTGCCAGCTCACCACGAGACCGCGGGCTGGGAAAACTGTTTTTT
TRBJ1-1 TRBV7-9 . TRBD1 CASSETGDTEAFF TGTGCCAGCAGCGAAACAGGGGACACTGAAGCCTTCTTT
TRBJ2-7 TRBV6-2/TRBV6-3 . TRBD1 CASSYRARTGTSYEQYF TGTGCCAGCAGTTACAGGGCACGGACAGGGACTTCCTACGAGCAGTACTTC
TRBJ1-5 TRBV2 . . CASSELRQPQHF TGTGCCAGCAGTGAACTGAGGCAGCCCCAGCATTTT
TRBJ1-1 TRBV5-1 . . CASSAGIQNTEAFF TGCGCCAGCAGCGCCGGGATTCAGAACACTGAAGCTTTCTTT
TRBJ2-7 TRBV7-2 . TRBD2 CASRPTLAGSPEQYF TGTGCCAGCAGGCCTACACTAGCGGGGAGTCCCGAGCAGTACTTC
TRBJ1-6 TRBV19 . TRBD1 CASRDRASPLHF TGTGCCAGTAGGGACAGGGCCTCACCCCTCCACTTT
TRBJ2-7 TRBV5-1 . TRBD2 CASSLGVAGEFYEQYF TGCGCCAGCAGCTTGGGGGTAGCGGGGGAGTTCTACGAGCAGTACTTC
TRBJ2-7 TRBV5-1 . TRBD2 CASSRGLAGGLTYEQYF TGCGCCAGCAGCCGAGGACTAGCGGGAGGGTTAACCTACGAGCAGTACTTC
TRBJ1-1 TRBV7-9 . . CASSLDRATEAFF TGTGCCAGCAGCTTAGACAGGGCTACTGAAGCTTTCTTT
TRBJ2-7 TRBV9 . . CASSVELGGSYEQYF TGTGCCAGCAGCGTAGAACTAGGGGGCTCCTACGAGCAGTACTTC
TRBJ2-7 TRBV9 . . CASSVEERVGEQYF TGTGCCAGCAGCGTAGAGGAACGGGTGGGTGAGCAGTACTTC
TRBJ2-5 TRBV5-4 . TRBD2 CASKSGGVQETQYF TGTGCCAGCAAGAGCGGGGGCGTCCAAGAGACCCAGTACTTC
TRBJ1-1 TRBV6-5 . . CASRSPGGGNTEAFF TGTGCCAGCCGTTCCCCCGGGGGAGGGAACACTGAAGCTTTCTTT
TRBJ1-2 TRBV25-1 . . CASSELSGQGYTF TGTGCCAGCAGTGAATTGTCTGGGCAGGGCTACACCTTC
TRBJ2-2 TRBV5-4 . TRBD2 CASSLALTSGSRSGELFF TGTGCCAGCAGCTTGGCCTTGACTAGCGGGAGCCGCAGCGGGGAGCTGTTTTTT
TRBJ2-7 TRBV4-2 . TRBD1 CASSQLGQGLYEQYF TGTGCCAGCAGCCAATTGGGACAGGGGTTATACGAGCAGTACTTC
TRBJ1-5 TRBV5-8 . TRBD1 CASTRFPGQGSVQPQHF TGTGCCAGCACCCGTTTTCCGGGACAGGGTTCCGTCCAGCCCCAGCATTTT
TRBJ1-2 TRBV6-5 . . CASSYSGGGGYTF TGTGCCAGCAGTTACTCCGGGGGAGGGGGCTACACCTTC
TRBJ1-1 TRBV19 . TRBD1 CASSPRTGLNTEAFF TGTGCCAGTAGTCCTCGGACAGGCCTGAACACTGAAGCTTTCTTT
TRBJ2-7 TRBV6-5 . TRBD1 CASRKQGASSYGQYF TGTGCCAGCAGAAAACAGGGGGCGAGCTCCTACGGGCAGTACTTC
TRBJ1-1 TRBV7-3 once . CASSSYLNTEAFF TGTGCCAGCAGCTCCTATCTGAACACTGAAGCTTTCTTT
TRBJ2-5 TRBV4-2 . TRBD2 CASSQRKIVRGGRGQETQYF TGTGCCAGCAGCCAAAGGAAAATAGTCCGGGGGGGCCGGGGTCAAGAGACCCAGTACTTC
TRBJ1-2 TRBV19 . . CASNRGGFYGYTF TGTGCCAGTAATCGGGGGGGATTCTATGGCTACACCTTC
TRBJ1-5 TRBV27 . . CASSLTGVYSNQPQHF TGTGCCAGCAGTTTGACAGGCGTATATAGCAATCAGCCCCAGCATTTT